A single sample is the source of the 10 T cell receptor beta chains below, sequenced in a study of cytotoxic CD8 clonotypes in ibrutinib-treated CLL. Some clones are missing from TCRdb's copy, which holds only in-frame ones; the method was immunoSEQ multiplex PCR. The table has fewer than 400,000 clones, roughly 67% seen once. The source was PBMCs, collected after 36 months of ibrutinib treatment. The receptors were sampled from a human donor with chronic lymphocytic leukemia.

The rearrangement joins TRBV7-3 to TRBJ2-1; maybe TRBD1 (5 bases). Germline V gene data show CDR1 as SGHTA and CDR2 as FQGTGA. V lost 5 bases, J lost 0 bases, and 14 bases lay in between. The length of the CDR3 is 16 residues. CDR3 sequence reads: CASSLRASSSYNEQFF. CDR3 bases: TGTGCCAGCAGCCTCAGGGCTAGTAGCTCCTACAATGAGCAGTTCTTC.

This clone was observed once. The chain recombines TRBV6-6 with TRBJ2-1; no firm D call. CDR3 size: 12 residues. V was shortened by 2 bases and J by 7 bases, with 6 bases between the two germline ends. The germline V gene encodes CDR1 MNHNY and CDR2 SVGAGI (reference sequence). This CDR3 reads CASSYILNEQFF. CDR3 DNA sequence: TGTGCCAGCAGTTACATTCTGAATGAGCAGTTCTTC.

The chain has TRBV5-6 and TRBJ2-7; D possibly corresponds to TRBD2 (6 bases). Germline CDR1 and CDR2: SGHDT and YYEEEE. The CDR3 sequence is 14 residues long. Trimming took off 6 bases at V and 4 bases at J, with 17 bases between the two ends. The CDR3 loop reads CASTFGAGKYEQYF. The DNA for the CDR3 is TGTGCCAGCACTTTTGGGGCGGGGAAGTACGAGCAGTACTTC.

This clone was recorded only once. The chain employs TRBV5-1 and TRBJ2-7; D not resolved. The CDR3 has 16 amino acids. Germline assignment: CDR1 SGHRS and CDR2 YFSETQ. Trimming stripped 0 bases from V and 1 base from J, with 14 bases between. CDR3 region: CASSLDPVSGSYEQYF. As DNA, the CDR3 is TGCGCCAGCAGCTTGGACCCCGTCAGTGGGTCCTACGAGCAGTACTTC.

This clone occurred a few times. The junction and the germline gene differ at one end; a read error may be behind it. The chain uses TRBV2 and TRBJ2-3, with D possibly being TRBD1 (6 bases). CDR3 size: 10 residues. Germline V gene lookup returns CDR1 SNHLY and CDR2 FYNNEI. The CDR3 DNA is TGTGCCAGCAGGGGACAAGGCCCCTCATTT. It codes for CASRGQGPSF.

V usage is TRBV7-6 and J usage is TRBJ2-2; 12 bases map to TRBD1. The CDR3 loop spans 17 amino acids. In germline, CDR1 is SGHVS, CDR2 FNYEAQ. Trimming cost V 3 bases and J 4 bases; bases outside gene matches: 6. The CDR3 DNA reads as TGTGCCAGCAGCTTCCCCGGGACAGGGGGCGGCACCGGGGAGCTGTTTTTT. Its protein is CASSFPGTGGGTGELFF.

This chain connects TRBV19 to TRBJ2-5, with 7 bases aligning to TRBD2. With V trimmed by 5 bases and J by 5 bases, 5 bases remained unmatched. This CDR3 is built from 13 residues. Germline V gene data show CDR1 as LNHDA and CDR2 as SQIVND (reference sequence). The DNA of the CDR3 is TGTGCCAGTAGTCTCTCGGGAGGCGAGACCCAGTACTTC. This codes for CASSLSGGETQYF.

The table lists this clone with a few counts. V usage is TRBV5-6 and J usage is TRBJ1-2, with D uncertain. Germline lookup yields CDR1 SGHDT and CDR2 YYEEEE. This CDR3 contains 15 residues. V was clipped by 4 bases and J by 4 bases, with 17 bases between them. In DNA form, the CDR3 reads TGTGCCAGCAGCCCGGGCACCCGGCGGGGCTATGGCTACACCTTC. This codes for CASSPGTRRGYGYTF.

The chain couples TRBV9 to TRBJ2-3; tentatively, D is TRBD1 or TRBD2 (6 bases each). The CDR3 extends over 13 amino acids. Germline V gene data show CDR1 as SGDLS and CDR2 as YYNGEE. Trimming took 8 bases from V and 4 from J, leaving 14 bases between them. The CDR3 bases are TGTGCCAGTGATAGGGGGGCCTCAGATACGCAGTATTTT. Its protein product is CASDRGASDTQYF.

This chain links TRBV6-1 with TRBJ2-7; weak D call: TRBD1 (6 bases). Trimming pared 0 bases from V and 2 bases from J, leaving 11 bases between. The CDR3 totals 15 residues. Germline V gene sequence: CDR1 MNHNS, CDR2 SASEGT. CDR3 protein: CASSEASSGAYEQYF. The DNA of the CDR3 is TGTGCCAGCAGTGAAGCATCGTCAGGGGCCTACGAGCAGTACTTC.